What follows are 27 T cell receptor beta chains derived from one specimen sequenced in a study of T cell repertoires in cytomegalovirus infection. The antigens of these receptors remain unknown. TCRdb re-derived calls from the reads in MiXCR, one entry per CDR3 protein. The top ten clones hold roughly 13% of a sample with roughly 920,000 distinct CDR3 sequences, roughly 30% of them seen once. This specimen was cultured CD8+ T cells from PBMCs, taken from culture after CMV antigen stimulation. These receptors all come from a human donor in good health (CMV status not recorded). Some clones in this sample may be carry-over from other donors' samples.

This clonotype showed up many times. The chain carries TRBV7-9 and TRBJ1-1, with D tentatively TRBD1 (6 bases). This CDR3 comprises 11 residues. Germline CDR1 and CDR2: SEHNR and FQNEAQ (reference sequence). V was cut by 7 bases and J by 8 bases, with 11 bases left in between. Here the CDR3 reads CASTTGTEAFF. The DNA of the CDR3 is TGTGCCAGCACCACCGGGACAGAAGCTTTCTTT.

The sample holds a few counts of this clonotype. The chain has TRBV20-1 and TRBJ2-6; no reliable D call. This CDR3 region has 13 residues. Germline CDR1 DFQATT, CDR2 SNEGSKA (reference sequence). The V end was cut by 6 bases, the J end by 2 bases, with 8 bases between. This CDR3 reads CSALPPGANVLTF. As DNA, the CDR3 is TGCAGTGCCCTACCCCCTGGGGCCAACGTCCTGACTTTC.

On this clonotype: A much larger clone is a single base away; this may be a read error. V gene TRBV12-3 or TRBV12-4 combines with J gene TRBJ2-5; no reliable D call. This CDR3 is built from 14 residues. CDR3 nucleotides: TGTGCCGGCAGTTGGTTACTACCACAAGAGACCCAGTACTTC. It codes for CAGSWLLPQETQYF.

There are a few counts of this clonotype. The chain is built from TRBV7-9 and TRBJ2-5; TRBD1 agrees at 7 bases. Germline V lookup: CDR1 SEHNR, CDR2 FQNEAQ (reference sequence). V shed 1 base, J shed 1 base, and the junction held 12 bases outside the gene matches. This CDR3 is 18 amino acids long. The CDR3 sequence: CASSLVEGQFASQETQYF. In nucleotides, the CDR3 is TGTGCCAGCAGCTTAGTCGAGGGACAGTTCGCTTCCCAAGAGACCCAGTACTTC.

This clonotype has a handful of counts. The chain is built from TRBV6-2 or TRBV6-3 and TRBJ1-1; D not certain. Trimming shortened V by 5 bases and J by 7 bases, and 11 bases separated the two germline ends. Germline values: CDR1 MNHEY, CDR2 SVGEGT. This CDR3 is 12 amino acids long. The CDR3 loop is CASSPLRDEAFF. As DNA, the CDR3 is TGTGCCAGCAGTCCCCTCCGTGATGAAGCTTTCTTT.

This clonotype was observed once. This chain joins TRBV9 and TRBJ2-5; 10 positions agree with TRBD2. The CDR3 extends over 17 amino acids. V lost 0 bases, J lost 1 base, and 6 bases stayed unmatched. From germline, CDR1 is SGDLS and CDR2 YYNGEE. In nucleotides, the CDR3 is TGTGCCAGCAGCGTAGGGGGTAGCGGGGGGTTCCAAGAGACCCAGTACTTC. Residues: CASSVGGSGGFQETQYF.

The chain is built from TRBV27 and TRBJ2-7; 7 bases are shared with TRBD1. There are 15 residues in the CDR3. Trimming at V came to 2 bases and at J to 2 bases, leaving 6 bases not matched to a gene. Germline loops: CDR1 MNHEY, CDR2 SMNVEV (reference sequence). The CDR3 nucleotides are TGTGCCAGCAGTTTAAAGGGACAGACCACCTACGAGCAGTACTTC. Translated, it gives CASSLKGQTTYEQYF.

The rearrangement links TRBV2 to TRBJ1-2; 10 bases align to TRBD1. The CDR3 is 15 residues long. Germline CDR1 and CDR2: SNHLY and FYNNEI. Trimming took 7 bases from V and 1 from J; bases not matched to a gene: 6. In nucleotides, the CDR3 is TGTGCCAGCAAATCGGGACAGGGGCTTAACTATGGCTACACCTTC. It encodes CASKSGQGLNYGYTF.

The chain carries TRBV19 and TRBJ1-1, with D perhaps TRBD1 (6 bases). CDR1 is LNHDA and CDR2 is SQIVND in the germline V gene (reference sequence). The CDR3 runs to 17 residues. V was pared by 5 bases and J by 1 base, with 20 bases between. The CDR3 region has the DNA TGTGCCAGTAGTCCTCCCGGGACATCCTGGCAGAACACTGAAGCTTTCTTT. Translating gives CASSPPGTSWQNTEAFF.

The chain employs TRBV5-1 and TRBJ1-2; 9 bases agree with TRBD1. With 3 bases clipped from V and 4 bases from J, the junction kept 10 bases outside the gene matches. The CDR3 loop spans 16 amino acids. Germline CDR1 is SGHRS and CDR2 is YFSETQ. The CDR3 DNA is TGCGCCAGCAGCTACTTAGGGACAGGGCCTATCTATGGCTACACCTTC. Amino acids: CASSYLGTGPIYGYTF. The variable domain in full, completed from reference TRBV5-1 and TRBJ1-2, reads KAGVTQTPRYLIKTRGQQVTLSCSPISGHRSVSWYQQTPGQGLQFLFEYFSETQRNKGNFPGRFSGRQFSNSRSEMNVSTLELGDSALYLCASSYLGTGPIYGYTFGSGTRLTVV.

The genes are TRBV27 and TRBJ2-1; no definite D call. Looked up from germline, CDR1 is MNHEY and CDR2 is SMNVEV (reference sequence). The CDR3 covers 15 residues. Between the trimmed V and J ends, which lost 3 bases and 0 bases, there was a span of 9 bases. The CDR3 region is CASSLPENSYNEQFF. In nucleotides, the CDR3 is TGTGCCAGCAGTTTGCCAGAAAACTCCTACAATGAGCAGTTCTTC.

At least ten counts were recorded for this clonotype. This chain uses TRBV7-8 with TRBJ2-5; TRBD2 might be the D (5 bases). The V end was cut by 1 base, the J end by 4 bases, with 7 bases between. The CDR3 runs 13 residues. Germline-derived CDR1 and CDR2 are SGHVS and FQNEAQ. The CDR3 region is CASSLERAETQYF. Here the CDR3 DNA reads TGTGCCAGCAGCTTAGAGAGGGCAGAGACCCAGTACTTC.

This clonotype was recorded many times. The rearrangement uses TRBV4-1 and TRBJ2-5; 7 bases line up with TRBD1. J gave up 5 bases and V 4 bases, and 4 bases lay outside the gene matches. CDR3 size: 13 residues. Germline-derived CDR1 and CDR2 are MGHRA and YSYEKL. CDR3 in amino acids: CASSPQGSETQYF. The CDR3 region has the DNA TGCGCCAGCAGCCCACAGGGGTCTGAGACCCAGTACTTC.

This chain connects TRBV7-9 to TRBJ1-4; 7 nucleotides line up with TRBD1. The CDR3 length is 15 residues. V shed 4 bases and J 8 bases; nucleotides not matched to a gene: 10. Looked up from germline, CDR1 is SEHNR and CDR2 is FQNEAQ (reference sequence). The CDR3 DNA is TGTGCCAGCAGCTCCTTGACAGGGATAGAAGAAAAACTGTTTTTT. Translation: CASSSLTGIEEKLFF.

The J gene is TRBJ2-1, the V gene TRBV11-3; TRBD1 might be the D (5 bases). CDR3 length: 14 amino acids. Germline CDR1 SGHNT, CDR2 YENEEA. V shed 7 bases and J shed 4 bases, with 14 bases lying between them. CDR3 sequence: CASTLRQNYNEQFF. The CDR3 DNA reads as TGTGCCAGCACCCTAAGACAGAATTACAATGAGCAGTTCTTC.

In this sample, this clonotype turned up many times. The CDR3 region is CASSFFNVDAATNEKLFF. CDR3 in DNA: TGTGCCAGCAGCTTTTTCAACGTCGACGCGGCAACTAATGAAAAACTGTTTTTT. This chain links TRBV7-8 with TRBJ1-4; D uncertain. This CDR3 is built from 18 residues. Trimming stripped 3 bases from V and 0 bases from J, with 17 bases between. CDR1 and CDR2 from the germline V gene are SGHVS and FQNEAQ.

Details on this clonotype: The germline gene is not matched at one end of the junction; a read error may be the cause. The chain has TRBV5-1 and TRBJ2-5, with 9 bases aligning to TRBD1. Germline CDR1 reads SGHRS; CDR2 reads YFSETQ. CDR3 length equals 12 residues. The CDR3 loop is CASSNYGQGSNF. The CDR3 DNA follows: TGCGCCAGCAGCAACTACGGACAGGGGTCCAACTTC.

This clonotype was observed a few times. The chain links TRBV6-5 to TRBJ1-6, with D tentatively TRBD1 (5 bases). The V end was cut by 0 bases, the J end by 7 bases, with 13 bases between. This CDR3 contains 16 residues. Looked up from germline, CDR1 is MNHEY and CDR2 is SVGAGI. The CDR3 sequence: CASSYSIGAANSPLHF. The CDR3 DNA sequence: TGTGCCAGCAGTTACTCGATCGGGGCCGCGAATTCACCCCTCCACTTT.

V is TRBV5-6 and J is TRBJ2-3; possibly TRBD2 for D (5 bases). From germline, CDR1 is SGHDT and CDR2 YYEEEE. Trimming took off 8 bases at V and 2 bases at J, with 12 bases between the two ends. There are 13 residues in the CDR3. The CDR3 region is CASQKEVTDTQYF. CDR3 DNA sequence: TGTGCCAGTCAAAAGGAGGTCACAGATACGCAGTATTTT.

This clonotype was detected only a few times. V is TRBV4-1 and J is TRBJ2-5, with a tentative D call TRBD2 (5 bases). The V gene lost 0 bases and the J gene lost 4 bases, with 15 bases spanning the gap. CDR1 is MGHRA, CDR2 YSYEKL, per germline. The CDR3 has 16 amino acids. CDR3 residues: CASSQEDPLGVETQYF. The CDR3 nucleotides read TGCGCCAGCAGCCAAGAGGACCCTCTCGGGGTAGAGACCCAGTACTTC.

V gene TRBV6-2 or TRBV6-3 combines with J gene TRBJ1-1; no firm D call. There are 14 residues in the CDR3. Germline V CDR1 and CDR2: MNHEY, SVGEGT. Trimming pared 1 base from V and 7 bases from J, leaving 13 bases between. DNA of the CDR3: TGTGCCAGCAGTTACTATGGCAGGATGATTGAAGCTTTCTTT. Its protein product is CASSYYGRMIEAFF.

V is TRBV2 and J is TRBJ2-1; 8 bases are a match to TRBD2. Germline trimming cut 7 bases from V and 0 bases from J; bases unmatched to any gene: 8. Germline V CDR1 and CDR2: SNHLY, FYNNEI. This CDR3 comprises 16 residues. In nucleotides, the CDR3 is TGTGCCAGCACGGGTAGCGGGGACAACTCCTACAATGAGCAGTTCTTC. It is translated as CASTGSGDNSYNEQFF.

A few counts support this clonotype. This CDR3 reads CATSEQDNQPQHF. CDR3 DNA: TGTGCCACCAGTGAACAGGACAATCAGCCCCAGCATTTT. The rearrangement joins TRBV24-1 to TRBJ1-5; the D gene is possibly TRBD1 (5 bases). V lost 4 bases and J lost 3, with 6 bases in between. Germline V gene lookup returns CDR1 KGHDR and CDR2 SFDVKD. The CDR3 totals 13 residues.

The rearrangement joins TRBV7-2 to TRBJ1-2; 7 nucleotides match TRBD1. V lost 2 bases to trimming and J lost 2 bases; unmatched junction nucleotides: 8. Germline CDR1 SGHTA, CDR2 FQGNSA. This CDR3 is 16 amino acids long. The CDR3 bases are TGTGCCAGCAGCTTAAGGGCACAGGGGAGGAACTATGGCTACACCTTC. Translation gives CASSLRAQGRNYGYTF.

The V gene is TRBV28, the J gene TRBJ2-3; a possible D gene is TRBD1 (7 bases). The CDR3 is 15 residues long. The V and J ends lost 8 bases and 0 bases respectively, with 15 bases between them. Germline V CDR1 and CDR2: MDHEN, SYDVKM. CDR3 bases: TGTGCCAGCGAGGGGGGACAGACTAGCACAGATACGCAGTATTTT. Its protein is CASEGGQTSTDTQYF.

The chain couples TRBV6-5 to TRBJ1-5, with D possibly matching TRBD1 (6 bases). This CDR3 spans 14 amino acids. Per germline, CDR1 MNHEY and CDR2 SVGAGI. V was cut by 5 bases and J by 5 bases, with 13 bases left in between. For the CDR3, the DNA is TGTGCCAGCAGTCCGCAGGGGTTTTATCAGCCCCAGCATTTT. It yields the protein CASSPQGFYQPQHF.

This chain uses TRBV28 with TRBJ2-7; no clear D gene. This CDR3 comprises 16 residues. Trimming pared 2 bases from V and 0 bases from J, leaving 14 bases between. Germline V gene data show CDR1 as MDHEN and CDR2 as SYDVKM. The CDR3 spells CASSLRHKLSSYEQYV. Here the CDR3 DNA reads TGTGCCAGCAGTTTAAGGCACAAATTGAGCTCCTACGAGCAGTACGTC.